The sequence of this T cell receptor (beta chain) was determined in a study of blood T cells in healthy people across ages. This clonotype appeared a few times. V was clipped by 4 bases and J by 4 bases, with 14 bases between them. CDR1 is SGHVS and CDR2 is FQNEAQ in the germline V gene. The CDR3 is 15 residues long. A second roughly 6 to 12 cycle PCR used barcoded and J-beta primers. Each CDR3 protein is one row after TCRdb ran MiXCR on the 5' RACE reads. Of over a million distinct CDR3 sequences in the sample, around 43% were seen once. This TCR came from a woman in her sixties in good health. The rearrangement joins TRBV7-8 to TRBJ2-1; no firm D call. Input material: blood. CDR3 DNA: TGTGCCAGCAGCTCCAAGAGACTTTTATACAATGAGCAGTTCTTC. As protein: CASSSKRLLYNEQFF.